The clone carrying this T cell receptor delta chain was recorded a few times. One end of the junction fails to match germline, which may point to a read error. Germline V gene data show CDR1 as GEAIGNYY and CDR2 as EKD. This CDR3 region has 18 residues. The data were taken from a study of gamma-delta T cells after stem cell transplantation. TCRdb re-identified clones in the RT-PCR reads via CATT. The sample includes over 2,500 delta-chain clones, about 1.9% of them seen just once. This chain links TRDV2 with TRDJ1, with 12 bases fitting TRDD3. The material sequenced was gamma-delta T cells. The TCR comes from a human donor. It is not recorded whose cells these are; they may come from a transplant donor. In DNA form, the CDR3 reads TGTGCCTGTGACACCCTGGGGGATACGCAAGGTGTTACCGATAAACACATCTTT. Its protein is CACDTLGDTQGVTDKHIF.